A single sample gave rise to the 2 T cell receptor beta chains below, sequenced in a study of technical replicates of blood from a few donors. Data came from immunoSEQ multiplex PCR; TCRdb stores just in-frame clones and leaves some out. The table lists around 92,000 clones, around 95% of them singletons. Material for sequencing was T cells isolated from PBMCs. These receptor sequences come from a human donor in good health.

This clone was found once. V is TRBV28 and J is TRBJ2-1; perhaps TRBD2 as D (5 bases). Trimming shortened V by 5 bases and J by 8 bases, and 13 bases separated the two germline ends. This CDR3 region has 13 residues. CDR1 and CDR2 from the germline V gene are MDHEN and SYDVKM. As DNA, the CDR3 is TGTGCCAGCAGTCAAGGGAGAGCCTATGAGCAGTTCTTC. Translation: CASSQGRAYEQFF.

The chain combines TRBV27 with TRBJ1-5; no definite D call. V dropped 3 bases and J dropped 3 bases, with 15 bases sitting between them. The CDR3 loop spans 16 amino acids. Germline loops: CDR1 MNHEY, CDR2 SMNVEV (reference sequence). The CDR3 region has the DNA TGTGCCAGCAGTTTCCAGCCAGCTAGCTCCAATCAGCCCCAGCATTTT. Protein product: CASSFQPASSNQPQHF.